This is a list of T cell receptor beta chains from one sample in a study of T cell changes during pregnancy in multiple sclerosis. TCRdb's table, derived via immunoSEQ multiplex PCR, lists solely in-frame clones and lacks some. The sample has roughly 40,000 clones, around 90% seen once. Here the sequenced sample was CD4+ T cells from peripheral blood mononuclear cells, taken before pregnancy. The receptors shown here come from a female donor with multiple sclerosis, enrolled in a pregnancy study. Both conserved end residues are part of each CDR3. A D gene is named only where the DNA matches it firmly. Clone size is not always given. Where it is, it says once, few, many or a class for expanded clones.

length	D	V	J	size	CDR3	DNA
15	TRBD1	TRBV15	TRBJ2-7	NA	CATSRQQGSSYEQYF	TGTGCCACCAGCAGACAACAGGGGTCCTCCTACGAGCAGTACTTC
16	TRBD2	TRBV5-4	TRBJ2-5	NA	CASSLAQRGYQETQYF	TGTGCCAGCAGCTTGGCCCAGCGGGGGTACCAAGAGACCCAGTACTTC
14	NA	TRBV19	TRBJ1-2	NA	CASSMGGRNYGYTF	TGTGCCAGTAGTATGGGGGGGCGTAACTATGGCTACACCTTC
16	NA	TRBV4-3	TRBJ2-3	NA	CASSQEEGVGTDTQYF	TGCGCCAGCAGCCAAGAAGAGGGGGTTGGCACAGATACGCAGTATTTT
16	NA	TRBV2	TRBJ1-5	NA	CASSEGGRRVNQPQHF	TGTGCCAGCAGTGAAGGGGGACGGAGGGTAAATCAGCCCCAGCATTTT
13	NA	TRBV2	TRBJ1-2	NA	CASRPDSLYGYTF	TGTGCCAGCAGACCCGACAGCCTCTATGGCTACACCTTC
15	TRBD2	TRBV2	TRBJ2-3	NA	CASTAGGAGTDTQYF	TGTGCCAGCACCGCCGGGGGGGCTGGCACAGATACGCAGTATTTT
15	TRBD2	TRBV10-3	TRBJ2-1	NA	CAISPLGGGYYEQFF	TGTGCCATCAGCCCACTTGGCGGGGGGTATTATGAGCAGTTCTTC
15	NA	TRBV18	TRBJ1-3	NA	CASSPWEGSGNTIYF	TGTGCCAGCTCACCATGGGAGGGCTCTGGAAACACCATATATTTT
14	NA	TRBV6-1	TRBJ1-1	NA	CASSIPGQNTEAFF	TGTGCCAGCAGTATACCGGGACAGAACACTGAAGCTTTCTTT
15	NA	TRBV9	TRBJ2-1	NA	CASREGGGTYNEQFF	TGTGCCAGCAGGGAGGGGGGGGGCACCTACAATGAGCAGTTCTTC
18	TRBD2	TRBV9	TRBJ2-3	NA	CASSAPPSSGGSTDTQYF	TGTGCCAGCAGCGCACCTCCATCTAGCGGGGGAAGCACAGATACGCAGTATTTT
13	NA	TRBV6-5	TRBJ1-2	NA	CASTNPGNYGYTF	TGTGCCAGCACCAACCCAGGCAACTATGGCTACACCTTC
17	TRBD1	TRBV7-3	TRBJ1-2	NA	CASSPGTGLDMQDGYTF	TGTGCCAGCAGCCCCGGGACAGGACTCGACATGCAGGATGGCTACACCTTC
18	NA	TRBV1	TRBJ2-1	NA	CTSSIPPLAGVSYNEQFF	TGCACCAGCAGCATCCCCCCTCTAGCGGGGGTTTCCTACAATGAGCAGTTCTTC
13	NA	TRBV18	TRBJ2-3	NA	CASSPPGADTQYF	TGTGCCAGCTCACCACCAGGGGCAGATACGCAGTATTTT
15	NA	TRBV18	TRBJ1-2	NA	CASSPARQRNYGYTF	TGTGCCAGCTCACCAGCCCGACAGAGAAACTATGGCTACACCTTC
16	TRBD1	TRBV7-2	TRBJ1-2	NA	CASSLVQGARDYGYTF	TGTGCCAGCAGCTTAGTACAGGGGGCGCGGGACTATGGCTACACCTTC
13	NA	TRBV27	TRBJ2-5	NA	CASWGGHQETQYF	TGTGCCAGCTGGGGGGGGCACCAAGAGACCCAGTACTTC
14	NA	TRBV30	TRBJ1-2	NA	CAWSVLGLPYGYTF	TGTGCCTGGAGTGTATTGGGACTCCCCTATGGCTACACCTTC
14	NA	TRBV7-2	TRBJ1-2	NA	CASSLDGGNYGYTF	TGTGCCAGCAGCTTAGACGGGGGAAACTATGGCTACACCTTC
17	NA	TRBV9	TRBJ2-2	NA	CASSVGPGGTNTGELFF	TGTGCCAGCAGCGTAGGGCCCGGGGGTACGAACACCGGGGAGCTGTTTTTT
16	NA	TRBV10-3	TRBJ1-5	once	CAISESAAGGNQPQHF	TGTGCCATCAGTGAGAGTGCCGCCGGGGGCAATCAGCCCCAGCATTTT
16	TRBD2	TRBV4-3	TRBJ2-3	NA	CASSHTSGGPTDTQYF	TGCGCCAGCAGCCATACTAGCGGGGGGCCCACAGATACGCAGTATTTT
13	NA	TRBV7-3	TRBJ1-1	NA	CASSLRGNTEAFF	TGTGCCAGCAGCTTACGAGGGAACACTGAAGCTTTCTTT
13	NA	TRBV7-2	TRBJ2-5	NA	CASSLLRGADEYF	TGTGCCAGCAGCTTACTTCGGGGGGCGGACGAGTACTTC
15	NA	TRBV19	TRBJ2-7	NA	CASSISGLLSYEQYF	TGTGCCAGTAGTATATCAGGACTCCTCTCCTACGAGCAGTACTTC
12	NA	TRBV18	TRBJ2-1	NA	CASSQDPRGQFF	TGTGCCAGCTCACAAGATCCGCGCGGGCAGTTCTTC
16	NA	TRBV5-4	TRBJ2-4	NA	CASSLASERAKNIQYF	TGTGCCAGCAGCTTGGCAAGCGAGCGGGCAAAAAACATTCAGTACTTC
12	NA	TRBV5-3	TRBJ1-1	NA	CARSLINTEAFF	TGTGCCAGAAGCCTAATTAACACTGAAGCTTTCTTT
14	TRBD1	TRBV7-3	TRBJ2-5	NA	CASSSGQGPETQYF	TGTGCCAGCAGCTCCGGACAGGGACCAGAGACCCAGTACTTC
16	TRBD1	TRBV7-3	TRBJ1-1	few	CASSPRPGQLNTEAFF	TGTGCCAGCAGCCCCAGGCCGGGACAGTTGAACACTGAAGCTTTCTTT
16	TRBD1	TRBV28	TRBJ2-1	NA	CASRPGQGESYNEQFF	TGTGCCAGCAGACCGGGACAGGGGGAATCCTACAATGAGCAGTTCTTC
14	TRBD2	TRBV2	TRBJ2-3	NA	CATAPGLASNTQYF	TGTGCCACCGCTCCGGGACTAGCATCAAATACGCAGTATTTT
13	NA	TRBV5-6	TRBJ2-5	NA	CASSLIQEETQYF	TGTGCCAGCAGCTTGATTCAGGAAGAGACCCAGTACTTC
15	TRBD2	TRBV7-6	TRBJ2-1	NA	CASSLASGSINEQFF	TGTGCCAGCAGCTTAGCGAGCGGGAGTATCAATGAGCAGTTCTTC
17	TRBD2	TRBV19	TRBJ2-1	once	CASRPRGGTSGDREQFF	TGTGCCAGTAGGCCGCGAGGGGGGACTAGCGGGGACCGTGAGCAGTTCTTC
15	NA	TRBV18	TRBJ2-3	NA	CASSPLTTRTDTQYF	TGTGCCAGCTCACCTCTCACTACCCGCACAGATACGCAGTATTTT
15	NA	TRBV7-7	TRBJ2-1	NA	CASSLNPGLYNEQFF	TGTGCTAGCAGCTTAAATCCGGGACTTTACAATGAGCAGTTCTTC
11	NA	TRBV20-1	TRBJ1-2	NA	CSSRANYGYTF	TGCAGCAGCAGGGCTAACTATGGCTACACCTTC
13	TRBD1	TRBV7-3	TRBJ2-2	NA	CASKTGGPGELFF	TGTGCCAGCAAAACAGGGGGCCCCGGGGAGCTGTTTTTT
13	NA	TRBV7-9	TRBJ2-5	once	CASRPRGGETQYF	TGTGCCAGCAGACCTAGGGGAGGAGAGACCCAGTACTTC
15	TRBD2	TRBV19	TRBJ2-3	NA	CASSGQRGRTDTQYF	TGTGCCAGTAGTGGCCAGCGGGGCCGCACAGATACGCAGTATTTT
14	TRBD1	TRBV4-3	TRBJ1-2	NA	CASSRTTGNYGYTF	TGCGCCAGCAGCCGGACGACAGGGAATTATGGCTACACCTTC
15	TRBD2	TRBV29-1	TRBJ2-1	NA	CSATSGGSWDNEQFF	TGCAGCGCCACTAGCGGGGGGTCTTGGGACAATGAGCAGTTCTTC
13	NA	TRBV6-5	TRBJ1-2	NA	CASRDRTNYGYTF	TGTGCCAGCAGGGACAGAACTAACTATGGCTACACCTTC
13	NA	TRBV18	TRBJ2-5	NA	CASSPTFYETQYF	TGTGCCAGCTCACCAACTTTTTATGAGACCCAGTACTTC